The T cell receptor (beta chain) under discussion was sequenced for a study of OX40 agonist ivuxolimab in advanced cancers. Germline values: CDR1 MDHEN, CDR2 SYDVKM. J was trimmed by 2 bases and V by 3 bases; bases with no gene match: 6. CDR3 length equals 16 residues. Measured with immunoSEQ multiplex PCR; TCRdb has only the in-frame clones, and not every one. The data show about 47,000 clones, roughly 80% seen once. The source of this sequence is an adult with an advanced solid tumor such as melanoma, head and neck, liver or kidney cancer. The rearrangement uses TRBV28 and TRBJ2-3; 9 nucleotides line up with TRBD2. The sample in question was CD4+ or CD8+ T cells sorted from blood, obtained in a trial of the OX40 agonist ivuxolimab. The CDR3 loop is CASSFLLAGFTDTQYF. The CDR3 DNA follows: TGTGCCAGCAGTTTCCTACTAGCGGGCTTCACAGATACGCAGTATTTT.